Sequencing of this T cell receptor (beta chain) was carried out in a study of T cell repertoires in cytomegalovirus infection. Looking at the study overall: Indications came from public TCR beta signatures; they pointed to CMV infection and to a matching HLA type. Study findings and constraints: The ex vivo response was dominated by HLA-C-restricted CMV-specific TCR beta clonotypes.

TCRdb itself ran the reads through MiXCR, one entry per CDR3 protein. Among 500,000 or so distinct CDR3 sequences, more than 15% were seen once, and the ten largest hold 20% to 30%. This clonotype was seen many times. Its cognate antigen is unknown. This CDR3 spans 13 amino acids. The germline V gene encodes CDR1 SNHLY and CDR2 FYNNEI. Deletions cut 1 base from V and 6 bases from J, with 7 bases between. The sequence derives from a human donor in good health (CMV status not recorded). Some clones in this sample may be carry-over from other donors' samples. The specimen sequenced was CD8+ T cells from PBMCs. The chain combines TRBV2 with TRBJ2-1; D is unclear. The CDR3 is CASSEGLVNEQFF. CDR3 coding DNA: TGTGCCAGCAGTGAAGGCCTAGTCAATGAGCAGTTCTTC.